This T cell receptor beta chain emerged from a study of blood T cell repertoires in COVID-19. Germline CDR1 and CDR2: SGDLS and YYNGEE. The length of the CDR3 is 17 residues. V lost 0 bases, J lost 1 base, and 8 bases stayed unmatched. Clones were read by immunoSEQ multiplex PCR, and TCRdb kept only the in-frame ones, dropping some. This table has over 10,000 clones, approximately 86% appearing once. The sequenced sample was peripheral blood. This chain joins TRBV9 and TRBJ2-5, with 8 nucleotides matching TRBD1. This TCR derives from an elderly man with acute or convalescent COVID-19. As DNA, the CDR3 is TGTGCCAGCAGCGTAGAGGGCAGGGGGCCGGGCCAAGAGACCCAGTACTTC. Amino acids: CASSVEGRGPGQETQYF. The full variable domain, in which reference TRBV9 and TRBJ2-5 provide the parts outside the CDR3, is DSGVTQTPKHLITATGQRVTLRCSPRSGDLSVYWYQQSLDQGLQFLIQYYNGEERAKGNILERFSAQQFPDLHSELNLSSLELGDSALYFCASSVEGRGPGQETQYFGPGTRLLVL.